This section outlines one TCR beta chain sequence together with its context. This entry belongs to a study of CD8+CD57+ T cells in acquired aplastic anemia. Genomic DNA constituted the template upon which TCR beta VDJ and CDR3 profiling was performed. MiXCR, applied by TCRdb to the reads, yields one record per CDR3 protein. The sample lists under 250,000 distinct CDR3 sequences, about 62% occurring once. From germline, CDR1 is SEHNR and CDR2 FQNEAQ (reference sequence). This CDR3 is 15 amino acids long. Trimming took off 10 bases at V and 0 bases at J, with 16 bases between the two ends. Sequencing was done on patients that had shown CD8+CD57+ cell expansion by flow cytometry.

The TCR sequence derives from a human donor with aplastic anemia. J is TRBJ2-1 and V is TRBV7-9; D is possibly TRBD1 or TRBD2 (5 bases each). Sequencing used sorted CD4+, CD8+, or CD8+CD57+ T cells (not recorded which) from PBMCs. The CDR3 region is CATDRDGNSYNEQFF. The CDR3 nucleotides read TGTGCCACCGACCGGGACGGCAACTCCTACAATGAGCAGTTCTTC.